A single T cell receptor beta chain is shown here with its context. The antigen is not known. The V gene's germline CDR1 is MGHRA and CDR2 YSYEKL. This CDR3 has 17 amino acids. Trimming shortened V by 0 bases and J by 4 bases, and 16 bases separated the two germline ends. This specimen comes from a study of T cell repertoires and HLA-DP antigens. About the research overall: Transduced HeLa cells presented HLA-DP to CD4+ T cells.

Study-wide results and caveats: The CD4+ repertoire was not split into naive and memory.

For pre-culture CD4+ samples, the target was 200,000 T cell genomes. The table came from immunoSEQ multiplex PCR; TCRdb's copy has only in-frame clones and leaves some out. In the table there are some 110,000 clones, 80% to 95% of which are singletons. This TCR came from a woman aged 18-29 years in good health and CMV-seronegative. Sequenced sample: CD4+ T cells from PBMCs. The chain couples TRBV4-1 to TRBJ2-1; D might be TRBD2 (5 bases). The CDR3 sequence is CASSQDNGGRRYNEQFF. The CDR3 bases are TGCGCCAGCAGCCAAGATAACGGCGGGCGGCGATACAATGAGCAGTTCTTC.